This T cell receptor beta chain was recovered during a study of Ad26.COV2.S vaccination and SARS-CoV-2 variants. Study-level background: Ad26.COV2.S arm of COV1001 included the donor. Ad26.COV2.S given intramuscularly, once or twice 56 days apart. Findings of the study overall: Vaccine recipients had higher spike-specific TCR breadth than placebo recipients.

Treatment specified: some 20 received Ad26.COV2.S at low or high dose, single or two shots; about five received placebo; per-sample allocation not given. Day 63 after the first injection of vaccine or placebo was the sampling time. In Boston, an adult donor aged 18-55 years took part. Concerning this clone itself: Its matching antigen is unknown.

With 1 base removed from V and 7 bases from J, the gap between germline ends came to 10 bases. Germline assignment: CDR1 LGHDT and CDR2 YNNKEL (reference sequence). This CDR3 has 13 residues. Sequencing used immunoSEQ multiplex PCR; TCRdb keeps in-frame clones, though not all of them. The data show hundreds of thousands of clones, more than 80% seen once. Sequencing used peripheral blood, obtained in a trial of Ad26.COV2.S vaccine versus placebo. The sequence was collected from a person between 18 and 59 years old who received the Ad26.COV2.S COVID-19 vaccine or a placebo. J is TRBJ1-2 and V is TRBV3-1 (or the pseudogene TRBV3-2); D gene ambiguous. The CDR3 nucleotides read TGTGCCAGCAGCCAAGGCCCCCAAGTTGGCTACACCTTC. Protein sequence: CASSQGPQVGYTF.